These T cell receptor beta chains were read from a single sample in a study of vaccination and CD4 T cells after COVID-19. The antigens for these receptors are not known. TCRdb recomputed calls from the PCR reads with MiXCR, one row per CDR3 protein. The sample carries some 9,900 distinct CDR3 sequences, roughly 25% recorded once. The sample in question was CD4+ T cells from blood, cultured in vitro, obtained before SARS-CoV-2 vaccination. The receptors were gathered from a human donor who received a COVID-19 vaccine. Each CDR3 is given with its conserved first and last residue. A D gene is named only where the DNA matches it firmly. Clone size is given for some rows only: seen once, a few or many times, or a class if the clone is expanded.

NA,TRBV27,TRBJ1-6,NA,CASRPDRVGSPLHF,TGTGCCAGCAGGCCGGACAGAGTTGGATCACCCCTCCACTTT
NA,TRBV6-2/TRBV6-3,TRBJ2-3,TRBD2,CASSYSSSGGPAQYF,TGTGCCAGCAGTTACTCGTCTAGCGGGGGGCCAGCGCAGTATTTT
NA,TRBV5-1,TRBJ1-1,NA,CASNRQETIITEAFF,TGCGCCAGCAACCGCCAGGAAACTATAATCACTGAAGCTTTCTTT
NA,TRBV5-1,TRBJ2-1,TRBD1,CASSLGDRANEQFF,TGCGCCAGCAGCTTGGGGGACAGGGCCAATGAGCAGTTCTTC
few,TRBV6-5,TRBJ2-2,TRBD2,CASSYGSSGGSGELFF,TGTGCCAGCAGTTACGGTTCCAGCGGGGGGTCCGGGGAGCTGTTTTTT
NA,TRBV5-1,TRBJ2-1,NA,CASSLGAGSSYNEQFF,TGCGCCAGCAGCTTGGGGGCGGGGAGCTCCTACAATGAGCAGTTCTTC
medium-sized,TRBV6-5,TRBJ1-5,NA,CASSYQGYNQPQHF,TGTGCCAGCAGTTATCAGGGTTACAATCAGCCCCAGCATTTT
few,TRBV2,TRBJ1-2,NA,CASRRSRTYGYTF,TGTGCCAGCAGGAGGTCCCGGACCTATGGCTACACCTTC
NA,TRBV7-7,TRBJ2-7,NA,CASADRTYEQYF,TGTGCCAGCGCCGACAGAACCTACGAGCAGTACTTC
NA,TRBV20-1,TRBJ1-5,NA,CSGRGGGGNSNQPQHF,TGCAGTGGGAGAGGTGGGGGCGGGAATAGCAATCAGCCCCAGCATTTT
few,TRBV7-2,TRBJ1-1,TRBD1,CASSLGGVTGKVAEAFF,TGTGCCAGCAGCTTAGGGGGGGTGACAGGGAAGGTCGCTGAAGCTTTCTTT
NA,TRBV12-3/TRBV12-4,TRBJ2-7,TRBD1,CASSSRGQGAGEQYF,TGTGCCAGCAGTTCCAGAGGACAGGGGGCGGGGGAGCAGTACTTC
NA,TRBV4-1,TRBJ2-2,TRBD1,CASRHRGTGELFF,TGCGCCAGCAGACACAGGGGTACCGGGGAGCTGTTTTTT
NA,TRBV5-1,TRBJ1-1,TRBD1,CASSAGTGNTEAFF,TGCGCCAGCAGCGCCGGGACAGGGAACACTGAAGCTTTCTTT
few,TRBV5-6,TRBJ2-2,TRBD1,CASSSLGQGRDTGELFF,TGTGCCAGCAGCTCCCTAGGACAGGGGAGGGACACCGGGGAGCTGTTTTTT
NA,TRBV24-1,TRBJ1-3,NA,CATSDGGPGNTIYF,TGTGCCACCAGTGATGGTGGGCCTGGAAACACCATATATTTT
NA,TRBV19,TRBJ1-1,NA,CASSIVGANTEAFF,TGTGCCAGTAGTATAGTCGGCGCTAACACTGAAGCTTTCTTT
NA,TRBV11-3,TRBJ2-2,NA,CASSLNQAGELFF,TGTGCCAGCAGCTTAAACCAGGCCGGGGAGCTGTTTTTT
few,TRBV15,TRBJ1-5,NA,CATSRDQGLQQPQHF,TGTGCCACCAGCAGAGATCAGGGGCTCCAGCAGCCCCAGCATTTT
NA,TRBV6-1,TRBJ2-7,NA,CASSESRRLGEQYF,TGTGCCAGCAGTGAATCTCGGCGTTTGGGCGAGCAGTACTTC
NA,TRBV24-1,TRBJ2-7,TRBD1,CATSTGGSSYEQYF,TGTGCCACCAGTACAGGGGGGAGCTCCTACGAGCAGTACTTC
NA,TRBV5-6,TRBJ1-1,NA,CASSPDSFTEAFF,TGTGCCAGCAGCCCCGACAGTTTCACTGAAGCTTTCTTT
NA,TRBV15,TRBJ1-5,NA,CATSRDSGGHQPQHF,TGTGCCACCAGCAGAGATTCTGGAGGCCATCAGCCCCAGCATTTT
NA,TRBV6-5,TRBJ1-4,NA,CASSYSWDGLGDEKLFF,TGTGCCAGCAGTTACTCGTGGGACGGGTTAGGGGATGAAAAACTGTTTTTT
few,TRBV2,TRBJ2-1,NA,CASNRDPNEQFF,TGTGCCAGCAATAGGGATCCCAATGAGCAGTTCTTC
NA,TRBV10-3,TRBJ2-7,TRBD1,CAISDPGTGGLSSYEQYF,TGTGCCATCAGTGATCCCGGGACAGGGGGCCTGAGCTCCTACGAGCAGTACTTC
few,TRBV15,TRBJ2-7,TRBD2,CATSRVSSGAYEQYF,TGTGCCACCAGCAGAGTTTCGAGCGGGGCCTACGAGCAGTACTTC
NA,TRBV2,TRBJ1-2,NA,CASSEGTTPLNYGYTF,TGTGCCAGCAGTGAGGGAACGACACCCCTAAACTATGGCTACACCTTC
NA,TRBV12-3/TRBV12-4,TRBJ2-5,TRBD2,CASSPTSGGAEETQYF,TGTGCCAGCAGTCCGACTAGCGGGGGGGCCGAGGAGACCCAGTACTTC
once,TRBV10-3,TRBJ2-5,NA,CAISESKETQYF,TGTGCCATCAGTGAGTCGAAAGAGACCCAGTACTTC
few,TRBV20-1,TRBJ1-2,NA,CSATPPGGANYGYTF,TGCAGTGCTACTCCCCCCGGCGGAGCTAACTATGGCTACACCTTC
few,TRBV6-5,TRBJ1-2,NA,CASSYTPSRGRGGYTF,TGTGCCAGCAGTTACACCCCTTCCCGGGGGCGCGGTGGCTACACCTTC
few,TRBV20-1,TRBJ1-2,NA,CSASQNYGYTF,TGCAGTGCTTCACAGAACTATGGCTACACCTTC
NA,TRBV20-1,TRBJ2-5,NA,CSGVYQETQYF,TGCAGTGGAGTCTACCAAGAGACCCAGTACTTC
NA,TRBV5-1,TRBJ1-1,NA,CASSWETVTNTEAFF,TGCGCCAGCAGCTGGGAGACAGTAACGAACACTGAAGCTTTCTTT
NA,TRBV12-3/TRBV12-4,TRBJ2-5,TRBD1,CASSLGDRGTQYF,TGTGCCAGCAGTTTGGGCGACAGGGGGACCCAGTACTTC
few,TRBV20-1,TRBJ2-4,NA,CSAQGLNKNIQYF,TGCAGTGCCCAGGGACTCAACAAAAACATTCAGTACTTC
NA,TRBV5-1,TRBJ1-1,NA,CASSLGQAGTEAFF,TGCGCCAGCAGCTTGGGGCAGGCGGGCACTGAAGCTTTCTTT
NA,TRBV30,TRBJ2-1,NA,CAWAIRDFSNEQFF,TGTGCCTGGGCGATCCGGGACTTTTCCAATGAGCAGTTCTTC
few,TRBV20-1,TRBJ2-3,TRBD2,CSAGGTSGDTDTQYF,TGCAGTGCCGGGGGGACTAGCGGGGACACAGATACGCAGTATTTT
NA,TRBV7-9,TRBJ2-2,NA,CASSPRQVMLTGELFF,TGTGCCAGCAGCCCCCGACAGGTTATGTTGACCGGGGAGCTGTTTTTT
medium-sized,TRBV30,TRBJ2-5,NA,CAWRASLALTIRSETQYF,TGTGCCTGGAGAGCGAGCCTGGCACTTACGATAAGAAGTGAGACCCAGTACTTC
few,TRBV2,TRBJ1-6,TRBD1,CASTGQSQNSPLHF,TGTGCCAGCACGGGACAGTCCCAGAATTCACCCCTCCACTTT
few,TRBV6-1,TRBJ1-6,NA,CASREQGASPLHF,TGTGCCAGCAGAGAACAGGGTGCCTCACCCCTCCACTTT
once,TRBV11-2,TRBJ2-7,TRBD2,CASSVRTSGGRSYEQYF,TGTGCCAGCAGCGTAAGGACTAGCGGGGGCCGCTCCTACGAGCAGTACTTC
NA,TRBV28,TRBJ1-2,TRBD1,CASSLRLKGDRVVYGYTF,TGTGCCAGCAGTTTAAGGTTAAAGGGGGACAGGGTCGTCTATGGCTACACCTTC
few,TRBV21-1,TRBJ2-7,NA,CASSKRASSSNPNGSYEQYF,TGTGCCAGCAGCAAACGTGCGTCGTCGTCGAACCCCAACGGGTCCTACGAGCAGTACTTC